A selection of T cell receptor beta chains follows, all from one sample in a study of regulatory T cells in long-lasting Graves disease. In TCRdb, the multiplex PCR reads were re-called with MiXCR into one record per CDR3 protein. Among around 460,000 distinct CDR3 sequences, 14% were seen once, and the ten largest hold about a sixth. These sequences were also reported in another study, on T cells in Graves' hyperthyroidism and ophthalmopathy.

The source was peripheral blood mononuclear cells (PBMCs), collected at new diagnosis, from a patient treated with antithyroid drugs. These TCRs come from a woman aged 50 to 65 with Graves disease. Both conserved end residues are part of each CDR3. Clone size is not always given. Where it is, it says once, few, many or a class for expanded clones.

V gene,clone size,CDR3 length,CDR3 protein
TRBV2,NA,14,CASSDRTGADEQYF
TRBV18,NA,16,CASSPRARGPTGEQYF
TRBV9,NA,12,CASSGDVDTQYF
TRBV24-1,many,15,CATSEAGQGDYGYTF
TRBV19,few,15,CASSIDRSGNQPQHF
TRBV2,many,13,CASSAGHGNTIYF
TRBV5-1,few,14,CASSLDTRQETQYF
TRBV12-3/TRBV12-4,few,12,CASSEGDPGYTF
TRBV5-1,NA,13,CASSFGTREKLFF
TRBV10-3,many,15,CAISEYGGTNTEAFF
TRBV2,few,15,CASIPSRAGPDTQYF
TRBV10-3,many,17,CAIRNDGTSGSPGEQFF
TRBV30,many,13,CAWSRTGGTEAFF
TRBV18,NA,21,CASSPPRRGSEGRANTGELFF
TRBV28,many,14,CASSPRDRVYEQYF
TRBV7-2,many,17,CASSSMGGGDSYNEQFF
TRBV7-2,many,15,CASSQGAESTGELFF
TRBV28,many,13,CASSSGLDNEQFF
TRBV20-1,NA,12,CSAPTGGETQYF
TRBV9,many,15,CASSSRLGESYEQYF
TRBV5-1,few,17,CASSFGGAASSYNEQFF
TRBV18,many,13,CASSPSAPDTQYF
TRBV12-3/TRBV12-4,many,16,CASSKRTGYFFDEQYF
TRBV6-1,NA,14,CASSEEREVAEQYF
TRBV6-5,NA,14,CASSYNRLRGGYTF
TRBV19,few,15,CASSISSGSSYEQYF
TRBV2,NA,14,CASSVEAGGHEQFF
TRBV6-5,few,15,CASSYSGTPGNTIYF
TRBV3-1,many,16,CASSHARDTVSYEQYF
TRBV28,NA,14,CASSFRTGWEPLHF
TRBV18,many,13,CASSPPLTYEQYF
TRBV10-1,many,14,CASSTGTEEETQYF
TRBV20-1,many,14,CSASAGTSGRAQYF
TRBV9,few,15,CASSGGGTHNYGYTF
TRBV4-1,NA,16,CASSQVGLAGASFQYF
TRBV9,NA,15,CASSVGSSPHNEQFF
TRBV20-1,many,13,CSARVISNEKLFF
TRBV11-1,many,14,CASSYSGSLNEQFF
TRBV12-5,NA,14,CASAGDYTDNEQFF
TRBV11-2,few,14,CASSKNFGPGELFF
TRBV6-1,NA,14,CASSSRRDEETQYF
TRBV5-6,NA,15,CASSLLDRDLHTIYF
TRBV20-1,NA,16,CSAHRLRDDRYNEQFF
TRBV18,NA,15,CASLIGGLATGELFF
TRBV20-1,few,14,CSAPGGWDPGELFF
TRBV28,many,14,CASSQRGGTDTQYF
TRBV30,many,13,CAWSPGTPGEQYF
TRBV28,many,17,CASSPARGKGAYEKLFF
TRBV24-1,many,12,CATSDNNQPQHF
TRBV18,many,15,CASSRTSGIDNEQFF